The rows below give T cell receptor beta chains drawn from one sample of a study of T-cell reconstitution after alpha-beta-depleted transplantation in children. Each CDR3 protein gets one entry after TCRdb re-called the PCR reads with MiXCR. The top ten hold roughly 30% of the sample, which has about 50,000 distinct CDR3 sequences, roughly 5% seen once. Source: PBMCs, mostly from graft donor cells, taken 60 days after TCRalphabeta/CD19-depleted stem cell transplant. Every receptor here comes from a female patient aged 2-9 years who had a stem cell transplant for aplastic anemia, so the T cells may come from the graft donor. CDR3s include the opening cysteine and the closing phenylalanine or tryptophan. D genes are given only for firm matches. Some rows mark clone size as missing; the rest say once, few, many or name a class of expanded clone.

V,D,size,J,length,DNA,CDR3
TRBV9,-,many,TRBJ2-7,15,TGTGCCAGCAGCGTAGCTCCCCAGAACTCCTACGAGCAGTACTTC,CASSVAPQNSYEQYF
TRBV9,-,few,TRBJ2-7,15,TGTGCCAGCAGCGTAGCGGGAAGGTTGTTCTACGAGCAGTACTTC,CASSVAGRLFYEQYF
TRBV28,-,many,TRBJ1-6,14,TGTGCCAGCAGTTTAGCGGGCTATAATTCACCCCTCCACTTT,CASSLAGYNSPLHF
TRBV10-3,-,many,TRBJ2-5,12,TGTGCCATCAGGCCTCCTGAAGAGACCCAGTACTTC,CAIRPPEETQYF
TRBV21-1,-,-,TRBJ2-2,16,TGTGCCAGCAGCAAAGTCGTTCCAGGGAACACCGGGGAGCTGTTTTTT,CASSKVVPGNTGELFF
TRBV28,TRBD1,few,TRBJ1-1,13,TGTGCCAGCAGACCTACAGGGGTAACTGAAGCTTTCTTT,CASRPTGVTEAFF
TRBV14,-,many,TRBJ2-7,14,TGTGCCAGCAGCTCTTGGGGGGCTACCTACGAGCAGTACTTC,CASSSWGATYEQYF
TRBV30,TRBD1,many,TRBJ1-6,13,TGTGCCTGGATCCCGGACAGGGGTTCACCCCTCCACTTT,CAWIPDRGSPLHF
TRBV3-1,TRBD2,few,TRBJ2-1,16,TGTGCCAGCAGCTACACCGGGACTAGCGGGGGGGATGAGCAGTTCTTC,CASSYTGTSGGDEQFF
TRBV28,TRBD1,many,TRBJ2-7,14,TGTGCCAGCAGTTTAGGACAGGCGATCTACGAGCAGTACTTC,CASSLGQAIYEQYF
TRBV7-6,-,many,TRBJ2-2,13,TGTGCCAGCAGCTCTCTGAACACCGGGGAGCTGTTTTTT,CASSSLNTGELFF
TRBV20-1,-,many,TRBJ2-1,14,TGCAGTGCTGTTCCAGGTAGCTCCTACAATGAGCAGTTCTTC,CSAVPGSSYNEQFF
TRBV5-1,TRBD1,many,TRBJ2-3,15,TGCGCCAGCAGGACGGACAGGGCTGGCACAGATACGCAGTATTTT,CASRTDRAGTDTQYF
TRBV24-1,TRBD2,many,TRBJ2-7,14,TGTGCCACCAGTGCCGGCGGGAGTAGAGACGAGCAGTACTTC,CATSAGGSRDEQYF
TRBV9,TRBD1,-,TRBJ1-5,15,TGTGCCAGCAGCGAGGGGACAGGTCGTGATCAGCCCCAGCATTTT,CASSEGTGRDQPQHF
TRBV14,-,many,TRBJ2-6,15,TGTGCCAGCGCCAGCAGAAGCTCTGGGGCCAACGTCCTGACTTTC,CASASRSSGANVLTF
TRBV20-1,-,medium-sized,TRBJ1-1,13,TGCAGTGCTAGCCCCGGGACTTACACTGAAGCTTTCTTT,CSASPGTYTEAFF
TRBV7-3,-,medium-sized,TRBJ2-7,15,TGTGCCAGCAGCTTAAACCCAGGGATGAACTACGAGCAGTACTTC,CASSLNPGMNYEQYF
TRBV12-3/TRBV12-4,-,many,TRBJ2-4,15,TGTGCCAGCAGCCGGGACACGAGTTCCAAAAACATTCAGTACTTC,CASSRDTSSKNIQYF
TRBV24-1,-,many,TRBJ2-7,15,TGTGCCACCAGTGATTCACGGGGGAGCTCCTACGAGCAGTACTTC,CATSDSRGSSYEQYF
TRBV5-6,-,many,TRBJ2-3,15,TGTGCCAGCAGCCTCAGGGGGGACTACACAGATACGCAGTATTTT,CASSLRGDYTDTQYF
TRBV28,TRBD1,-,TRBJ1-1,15,TGTGCCAGCAGTTTGCTTAGGACAGGGAGCACTGAAGCTTTCTTT,CASSLLRTGSTEAFF
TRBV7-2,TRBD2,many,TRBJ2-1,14,TGTGCCAGCAGCTTTAGCGGGGGGGCCAATGAGCAGTTCTTC,CASSFSGGANEQFF